A single sample is the source of the 26 T cell receptor beta chains below, sequenced in a study of monozygotic twins with cystic fibrosis. Profiled with immunoSEQ multiplex PCR; TCRdb holds only in-frame clones, not every one. In the table there are roughly 13,000 clones, approximately 92% of which are singletons. The sample taken for sequencing was blood. These receptors were collected from a boy aged 5-17 years with cystic fibrosis.

The V call is TRBV30, the J call TRBJ1-1; D is perhaps TRBD1 (6 bases). The CDR3 has 13 residues. V was trimmed by 4 bases and J by 1 base, leaving 10 bases between them. Germline V gene data show CDR1 as GTSNPN and CDR2 as SVGIG (reference sequence). The CDR3: CAWTEQGNTEAFF. The CDR3 region has the DNA TGTGCCTGGACTGAACAGGGGAACACTGAAGCTTTCTTT.

The J gene is TRBJ1-4, the V gene TRBV11-2, with D possibly matching TRBD1 (5 bases). Trimming left V 5 bases short and J 4 bases short, with 14 bases between. Germline CDR1 SGHAT, CDR2 FQNNGV. The length of the CDR3 is 15 residues. CDR3 DNA sequence: TGTGCCAGCAGCACCCGGGACCGATATAATGAAAAACTGTTTTTT. Translated: CASSTRDRYNEKLFF. Looking up the rest from reference TRBV11-2 and TRBJ1-4 gives the full variable domain: EAGVAQSPRYKIIEKRQSVAFWCNPISGHATLYWYQQILGQGPKLLIQFQNNGVVDDSQLPKDRFSAERLKGVDSTLKIQPAKLEDSAVYLCASSTRDRYNEKLFFGSGTQLSVL.

The V gene is TRBV2, the J gene TRBJ2-5, with 9 bases that match TRBD2. The CDR3 totals 16 residues. CDR1 and CDR2 from the germline V gene are SNHLY and FYNNEI. After removal of 3 bases from V and 2 bases from J, the junction contained 7 bases not matched to a gene. CDR3 nucleotides: TGTGCCAGCAGTGATCTGGTTAGCGGGGGACAAGAGACCCAGTACTTC. It is translated as CASSDLVSGGQETQYF.

The chain recombines TRBV11-1 with TRBJ2-7, with 7 bases identical to TRBD2. Germline values: CDR1 SGHAT, CDR2 FQDESV (reference sequence). This CDR3 comprises 15 residues. The J segment lost 0 bases and the V segment lost 1 base, leaving 3 bases of the junction unmatched. CDR3 loop: CASSLVGGTSYEQYF. CDR3 bases: TGTGCCAGCAGCTTAGTCGGGGGGACCTCCTACGAGCAGTACTTC.

The chain employs TRBV19 and TRBJ2-5, with a weak D call TRBD2 (7 bases). The CDR3 sequence is 13 residues long. The germline V and J ends were trimmed by 7 bases and 4 bases, with 13 bases remaining between them. Germline-derived CDR1 and CDR2 are LNHDA and SQIVND (reference sequence). Written as DNA, the CDR3 is TGTGCCAGTACCCGGGGGGCAGCAGAGACCCAGTACTTC. It translates to CASTRGAAETQYF.

The chain employs TRBV15 and TRBJ1-2, with D possibly matching TRBD1 (6 bases). There are 11 residues in the CDR3. Germline lookup yields CDR1 LNHNV and CDR2 YYDKDF (reference sequence). With 9 bases removed from V and 3 bases from J, the gap between germline ends came to 8 bases. The CDR3 loop reads CATRTDYGYTF. The CDR3 nucleotides are TGTGCCACTCGGACAGACTATGGCTACACCTTC.

This clone has a handful of counts. The V and J genes are TRBV5-1 and TRBJ1-6; perhaps TRBD1 as D (6 bases). The CDR3 runs 17 residues. Trimming left V 3 bases short and J 0 bases short, with 13 bases between. The germline V gene has CDR1 SGHRS and CDR2 YFSETQ. The CDR3 nucleotides read TGCGCCAGCAGCTGGACCGACAGGAGCTCCTATAATTCACCCCTCCACTTT. As protein: CASSWTDRSSYNSPLHF.

The chain links TRBV19 to TRBJ1-2; no clear D gene. Looked up from germline, CDR1 is LNHDA and CDR2 is SQIVND (reference sequence). The CDR3 contains 16 residues. V was clipped by 5 bases and J by 2 bases, with 18 bases between them. CDR3 DNA sequence: TGTGCCAGTAGTTTAGGATTGAGCCAGCCGAACTATGGCTACACCTTC. Translating gives CASSLGLSQPNYGYTF.

The J gene is TRBJ1-2, the V gene TRBV6-5, with a tentative D call TRBD1 (5 bases). The CDR3 has 13 residues. The V gene lost 5 bases and the J gene lost 4 bases, with 11 bases spanning the gap. Germline V CDR1 and CDR2: MNHEY, SVGAGI. CDR3 coding DNA: TGTGCCAGCAGTGACAGAGGGGCCTATGGCTACACCTTC. This translates into CASSDRGAYGYTF.

V and J are TRBV28 and TRBJ1-1; no definite D call. This CDR3 has 12 amino acids. V was clipped by 7 bases and J by 0 bases, with 6 bases between them. Germline loops: CDR1 MDHEN, CDR2 SYDVKM. For the CDR3, the DNA is TGTGCCAGCACATCACTGAACACTGAAGCTTTCTTT. Its translation is CASTSLNTEAFF.

The rearrangement joins TRBV12-2 to TRBJ2-1; TRBD2 is the table's D call, not checked against the DNA. TRBV12-2 is described as a pseudogene. The CDR3 sequence is 17 residues long. This CDR3 reads CASLSLGLAPSYNEQFF. As DNA, the CDR3 is TGTGCAAGTCTATCGCTTGGACTAGCGCCATCCTACAATGAGCAGTTCTTC.

The rearrangement uses TRBV10-2 and TRBJ1-2; possible D gene TRBD1, 6 bases. This CDR3 has 13 amino acids. V shed 2 bases and J shed 8 bases, with 12 bases lying between them. Germline CDR1 WSHSY, CDR2 SAAADI. In nucleotides, the CDR3 is TGCGCCAGCAGTGAGCAGGGGCAGGGAGGCTACACCTTC. This codes for CASSEQGQGGYTF.

The gene calls are TRBV18 and TRBJ2-2; 7 bases match TRBD1. CDR3 length: 17 residues. The ends lost 4 bases at V and 4 bases at J; junction bases unmatched: 12. Germline V gene sequence: CDR1 KGHSH, CDR2 LQKENI. The CDR3 nucleotides are TGTGCCAGCTCACTTATCCAGCCAGGGACAGCCACCGGGGAGCTGTTTTTT. It codes for CASSLIQPGTATGELFF.

This clone was seen just once. This chain uses TRBV5-1 with TRBJ2-1; TRBD1 is a possible D gene (6 bases). Trimming shortened V by 4 bases and J by 3 bases, and 20 bases separated the two germline ends. The CDR3 totals 17 residues. The germline gives CDR1 SGHRS, CDR2 YFSETQ. DNA of the CDR3: TGCGCCAGCAGCCCTGACCTTATGCAGGGGATCTACAATGAGCAGTTCTTC. Protein sequence: CASSPDLMQGIYNEQFF.

The chain joins TRBV4-1 to TRBJ1-5; a weak D match, TRBD1 (6 bases). The CDR3 is 20 amino acids. Looked up from germline, CDR1 is MGHRA and CDR2 is YSYEKL. The germline V and J ends were trimmed by 2 bases and 6 bases, with 29 bases remaining between them. The CDR3 nucleotides are TGCGCCAGCAGCCAAAACCCTACCCCTACAGGGTATCTGTCTAGTCAGCCCCAGCATTTT. Amino acids: CASSQNPTPTGYLSSQPQHF.

This clone was seen just once. This rearrangement joins TRBV6-1 to TRBJ1-1; TRBD1 might be the D (6 bases). V was trimmed by 5 bases and J by 1 base, leaving 8 bases between them. CDR3 length: 13 amino acids. Germline lookup yields CDR1 MNHNS and CDR2 SASEGT. In DNA form, the CDR3 reads TGTGCCAGCAGTATGACAGGGAACACTGAAGCTTTCTTT. Its protein is CASSMTGNTEAFF.

The CDR3 region is CASSGTFNSNQPQHF. The CDR3 nucleotides are TGTGCCAGTTCCGGGACATTTAATAGCAATCAGCCCCAGCATTTT. The chain is built from TRBV19 and TRBJ1-5, with TRBD1 as a possible D gene (6 bases). The CDR3 extends over 15 amino acids. Trimming removed 8 bases from V and 0 bases from J, with 14 bases in between. Looked up from germline, CDR1 is LNHDA and CDR2 is SQIVND (reference sequence).

This clone was counted between two and nine times. The chain carries TRBV6-1 and TRBJ1-1; D is unclear. Germline assignment: CDR1 MNHNS and CDR2 SASEGT. CDR3 length: 14 residues. Trimming took off 1 base at V and 4 bases at J, with 10 bases between the two ends. CDR3 in amino acids: CASSEEGSSTEAFF. The CDR3 nucleotides are TGTGCCAGCAGTGAAGAAGGCAGCAGCACTGAAGCTTTCTTT.

The chain uses TRBV2 and TRBJ1-3, with a tentative D call TRBD1 (5 bases). The length of the CDR3 is 14 residues. Deletions cut 7 bases from V and 1 base from J, with 11 bases between. Germline V CDR1 and CDR2: SNHLY, FYNNEI. The CDR3 DNA reads as TGTGCCAGCAAACTATCAGGGTCTGGAAACACCATATATTTT. It yields the protein CASKLSGSGNTIYF.

This clone was counted only a few times. The chain joins TRBV14 to TRBJ2-7; the match to TRBD2 covers 7 bases. Germline-derived CDR1 and CDR2 are SGHDN and FVKESK. The CDR3 totals 14 residues. V lost 4 bases, J lost 3 bases, and 6 bases stayed unmatched. The CDR3 DNA reads as TGTGCCAGCAGCCCGCGGCGGGAGTACTACGAGCAGTACTTC. Amino acid sequence: CASSPRREYYEQYF.

The chain recombines TRBV5-6 with TRBJ2-5; unclear D gene. The CDR3 extends over 11 amino acids. CDR1 and CDR2 from the germline V gene are SGHDT and YYEEEE. Trimming removed 5 bases at V and 5 bases at J, with 7 bases between. The CDR3 sequence is CASRFRETQYF. The CDR3 region has the DNA TGTGCCAGCAGATTTCGGGAGACCCAGTACTTC.

The rearrangement uses TRBV4-1 and TRBJ2-2; TRBD2 agrees at 7 bases. CDR1 is MGHRA, CDR2 YSYEKL, per germline. The CDR3 has 14 amino acids. V was clipped by 4 bases and J by 7 bases; unmatched bases: 6. Here the CDR3 reads CASSRHGGNGELFF. The CDR3 DNA reads TGCGCCAGCAGCCGCCACGGGGGGAACGGGGAGCTGTTTTTT.

This clone was detected once. This chain's CDR3 is CASSSTGIPYEQYF. The DNA of the CDR3 is TGTGCCAGCAGCTCAACAGGAATTCCCTACGAGCAGTACTTC. V is TRBV7-9 and J is TRBJ2-7, with a tentative D call TRBD1 (5 bases). CDR1 is SEHNR, CDR2 FQNEAQ, per germline (reference sequence). Deletions cut 4 bases from V and 2 bases from J, with 12 bases between. The CDR3 runs to 14 residues.

This chain connects TRBV6-1 to TRBJ2-2; 11 nucleotides match TRBD1. CDR1 is MNHNS and CDR2 is SASEGT in the germline V gene. V dropped 3 bases and J dropped 6; count of bases not matched to a gene: 9. CDR3 length: 17 residues. The CDR3 coding sequence is TGTGCCAGCAGTGATGATAGGACAGGGGGCTTCCCCGGGGAGCTGTTTTTT. This sequence encodes CASSDDRTGGFPGELFF.

The chain is built from TRBV19 and TRBJ2-7; 10 positions agree with TRBD2. V lost 5 bases and J lost 2; bases outside the gene matches: 12. Looked up from germline, CDR1 is LNHDA and CDR2 is SQIVND (reference sequence). The CDR3 consists of 17 residues. The CDR3 DNA is TGTGCCAGTAGTGTACCTCGGACTAGCGGCTCCCCCTACGAGCAGTACTTC. Translation gives CASSVPRTSGSPYEQYF. The whole variable domain, remainder taken from reference TRBV19 and TRBJ2-7, is DGGITQSPKYLFRKEGQNVTLSCEQNLNHDAMYWYRQDPGQGLRLIYYSQIVNDFQKGDIAEGYSVSREKKESFPLTVTSAQKNPTAFYLCASSVPRTSGSPYEQYFGPGTRLTVT.

The V and J genes are TRBV7-9 and TRBJ2-5, with TRBD1 matching over 9 bases. The J segment lost 0 bases and the V segment lost 5 bases, leaving 4 bases of the junction unmatched. This CDR3 spans 15 amino acids. CDR1 SEHNR and CDR2 FQNEAQ come from the germline V gene (reference sequence). This CDR3 is CASSHGTGHQETQYF. The CDR3 DNA reads TGTGCCAGCAGCCACGGGACAGGGCACCAAGAGACCCAGTACTTC.